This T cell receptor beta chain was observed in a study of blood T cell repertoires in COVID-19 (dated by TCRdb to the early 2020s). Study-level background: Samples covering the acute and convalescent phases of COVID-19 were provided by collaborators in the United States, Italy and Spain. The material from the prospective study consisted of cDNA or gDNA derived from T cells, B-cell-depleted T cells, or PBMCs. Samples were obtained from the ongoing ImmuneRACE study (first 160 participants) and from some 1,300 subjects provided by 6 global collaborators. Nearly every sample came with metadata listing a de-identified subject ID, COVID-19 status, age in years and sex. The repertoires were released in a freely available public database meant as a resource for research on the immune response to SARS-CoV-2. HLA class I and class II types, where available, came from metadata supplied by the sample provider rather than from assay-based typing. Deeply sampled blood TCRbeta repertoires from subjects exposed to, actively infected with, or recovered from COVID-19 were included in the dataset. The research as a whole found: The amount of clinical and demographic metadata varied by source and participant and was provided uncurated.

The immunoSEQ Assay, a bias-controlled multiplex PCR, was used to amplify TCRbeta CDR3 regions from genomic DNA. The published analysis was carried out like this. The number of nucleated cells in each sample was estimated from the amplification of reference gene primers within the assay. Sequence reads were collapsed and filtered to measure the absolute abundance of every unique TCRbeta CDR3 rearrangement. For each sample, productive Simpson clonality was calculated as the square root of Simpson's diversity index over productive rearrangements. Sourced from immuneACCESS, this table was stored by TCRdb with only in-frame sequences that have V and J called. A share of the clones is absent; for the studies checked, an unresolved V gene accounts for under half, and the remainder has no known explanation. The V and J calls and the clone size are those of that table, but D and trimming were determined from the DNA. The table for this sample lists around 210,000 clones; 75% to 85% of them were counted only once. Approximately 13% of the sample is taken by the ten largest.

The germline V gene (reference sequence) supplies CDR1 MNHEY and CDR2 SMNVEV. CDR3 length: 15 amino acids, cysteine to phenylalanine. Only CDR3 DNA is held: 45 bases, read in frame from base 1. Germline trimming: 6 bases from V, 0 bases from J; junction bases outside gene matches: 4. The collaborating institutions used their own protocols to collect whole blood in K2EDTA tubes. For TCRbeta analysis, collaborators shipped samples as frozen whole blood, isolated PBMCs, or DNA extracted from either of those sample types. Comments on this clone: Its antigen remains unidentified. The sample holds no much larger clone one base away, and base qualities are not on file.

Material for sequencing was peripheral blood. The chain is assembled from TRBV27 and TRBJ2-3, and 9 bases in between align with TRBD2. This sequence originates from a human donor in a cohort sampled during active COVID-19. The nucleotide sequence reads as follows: TGTGCCAGCAGACTAGCGGGCTTAAGCACAGATACGCAGTATTTT. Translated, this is CASRLAGLSTDTQYF.